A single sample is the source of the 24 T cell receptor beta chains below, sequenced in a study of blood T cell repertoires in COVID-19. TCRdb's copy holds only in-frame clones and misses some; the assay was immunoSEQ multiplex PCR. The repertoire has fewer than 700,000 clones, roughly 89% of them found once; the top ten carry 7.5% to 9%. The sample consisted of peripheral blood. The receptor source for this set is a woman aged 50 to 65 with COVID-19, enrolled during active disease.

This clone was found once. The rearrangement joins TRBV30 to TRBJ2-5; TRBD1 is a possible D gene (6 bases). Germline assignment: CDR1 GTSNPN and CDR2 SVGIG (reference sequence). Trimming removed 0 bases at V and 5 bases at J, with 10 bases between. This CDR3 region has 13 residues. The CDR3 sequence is CAWSVGHRETQYF. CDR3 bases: TGTGCCTGGAGTGTGGGACATAGGGAGACCCAGTACTTC. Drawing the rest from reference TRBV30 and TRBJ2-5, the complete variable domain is SQTIHQWPATLVQPVGSPLSLECTVEGTSNPNLYWYRQAAGRGLQLLFYSVGIGQISSEVPQNLSASRPQDRQFILSSKKLLLSDSGFYLCAWSVGHRETQYFGPGTRLLVL.

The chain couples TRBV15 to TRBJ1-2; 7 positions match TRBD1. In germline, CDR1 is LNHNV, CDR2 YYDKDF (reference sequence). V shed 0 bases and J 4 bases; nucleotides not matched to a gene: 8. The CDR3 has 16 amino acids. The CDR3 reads CATSREVAGGLYGYTF. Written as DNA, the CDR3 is TGTGCCACCAGCAGAGAAGTGGCAGGGGGTCTCTATGGCTACACCTTC.

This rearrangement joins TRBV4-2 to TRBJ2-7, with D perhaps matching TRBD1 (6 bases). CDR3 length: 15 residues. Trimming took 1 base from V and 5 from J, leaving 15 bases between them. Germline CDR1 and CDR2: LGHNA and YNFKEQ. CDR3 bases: TGTGCCAGCAGCCAAGTCTTCGGGACAACCCACGAGCAGTACTTC. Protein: CASSQVFGTTHEQYF.

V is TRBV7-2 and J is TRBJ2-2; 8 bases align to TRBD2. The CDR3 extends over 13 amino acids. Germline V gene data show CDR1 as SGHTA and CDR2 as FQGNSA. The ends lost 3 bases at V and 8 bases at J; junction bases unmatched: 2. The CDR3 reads CASSFSGAGELFF. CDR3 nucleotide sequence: TGTGCCAGCAGCTTTAGCGGGGCAGGGGAGCTGTTTTTT. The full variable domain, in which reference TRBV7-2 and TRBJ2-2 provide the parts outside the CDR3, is GAGVSQSPSNKVTEKGKDVELRCDPISGHTALYWYRQSLGQGLEFLIYFQGNSAPDKSGLPSDRFSAERTGGSVSTLTIQRTQQEDSAVYLCASSFSGAGELFFGEGSRLTVL.

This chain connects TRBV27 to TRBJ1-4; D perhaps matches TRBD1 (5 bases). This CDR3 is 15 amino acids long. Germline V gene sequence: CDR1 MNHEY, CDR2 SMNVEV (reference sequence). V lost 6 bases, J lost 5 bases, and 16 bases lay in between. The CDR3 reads CASSHGGGRNEKLFF. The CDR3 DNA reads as TGTGCCAGCAGCCACGGGGGGGGGAGAAATGAAAAACTGTTTTTT.

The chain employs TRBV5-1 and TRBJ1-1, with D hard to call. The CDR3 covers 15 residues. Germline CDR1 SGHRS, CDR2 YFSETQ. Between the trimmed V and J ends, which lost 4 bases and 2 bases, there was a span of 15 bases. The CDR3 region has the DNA TGCGCCAGCAGCCCATTACGGTTGTCCAACACTGAAGCTTTCTTT. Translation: CASSPLRLSNTEAFF.

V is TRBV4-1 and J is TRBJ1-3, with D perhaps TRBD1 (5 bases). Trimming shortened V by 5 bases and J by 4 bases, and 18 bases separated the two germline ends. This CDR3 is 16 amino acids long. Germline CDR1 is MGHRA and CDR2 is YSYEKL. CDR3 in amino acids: CASSDLRTGGGNTIYF. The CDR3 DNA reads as TGCGCCAGCAGCGACCTCCGGACGGGGGGGGGAAACACCATATATTTT.

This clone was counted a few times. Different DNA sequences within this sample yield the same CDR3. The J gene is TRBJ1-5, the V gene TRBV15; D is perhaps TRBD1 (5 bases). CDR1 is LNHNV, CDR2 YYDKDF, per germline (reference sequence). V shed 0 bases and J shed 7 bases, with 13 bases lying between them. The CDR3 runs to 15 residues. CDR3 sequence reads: CATSRDRGGGQPQHF. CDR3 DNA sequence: TGTGCCACCAGCAGAGATCGGGGGGGAGGCCAGCCCCAGCATTTT. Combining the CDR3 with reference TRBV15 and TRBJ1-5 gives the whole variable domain DAMVIQNPRYQVTQFGKPVTLSCSQTLNHNVMYWYQQKSSQAPKLLFHYYDKDFNNEADTPDNFQSRRPNTSFCFLDIRSPGLGDTAMYLCATSRDRGGGQPQHFGDGTRLSIL.

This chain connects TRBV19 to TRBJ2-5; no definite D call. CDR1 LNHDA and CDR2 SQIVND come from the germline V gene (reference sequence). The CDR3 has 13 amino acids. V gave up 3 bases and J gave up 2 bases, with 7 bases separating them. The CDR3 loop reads CASSIQVQETQYF. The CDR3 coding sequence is TGTGCCAGTAGTATCCAGGTTCAAGAGACCCAGTACTTC.

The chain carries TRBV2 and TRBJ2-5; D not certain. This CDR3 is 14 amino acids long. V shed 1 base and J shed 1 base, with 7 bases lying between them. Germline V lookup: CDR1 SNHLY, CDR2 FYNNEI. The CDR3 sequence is CASSEGSGQETQYF. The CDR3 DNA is TGTGCCAGCAGTGAAGGTTCAGGCCAAGAGACCCAGTACTTC.

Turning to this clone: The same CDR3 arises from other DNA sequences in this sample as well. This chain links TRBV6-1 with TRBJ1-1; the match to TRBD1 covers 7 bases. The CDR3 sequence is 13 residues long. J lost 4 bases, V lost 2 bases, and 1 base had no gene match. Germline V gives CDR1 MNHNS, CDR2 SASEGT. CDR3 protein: CASSENRGTEAFF. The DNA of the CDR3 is TGTGCCAGCAGTGAAAACAGGGGCACTGAAGCTTTCTTT.

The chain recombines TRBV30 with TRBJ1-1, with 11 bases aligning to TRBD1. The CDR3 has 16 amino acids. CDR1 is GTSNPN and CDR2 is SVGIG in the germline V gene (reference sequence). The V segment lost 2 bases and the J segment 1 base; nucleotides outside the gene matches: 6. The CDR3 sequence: CAWSRTGTGGNTEAFF. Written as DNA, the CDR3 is TGTGCCTGGAGTCGGACCGGGACAGGGGGGAACACTGAAGCTTTCTTT.

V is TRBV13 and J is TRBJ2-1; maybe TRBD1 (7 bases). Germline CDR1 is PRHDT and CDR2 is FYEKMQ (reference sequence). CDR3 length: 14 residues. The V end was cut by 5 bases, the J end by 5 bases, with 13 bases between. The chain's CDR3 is CASSRRGEDNEQFF. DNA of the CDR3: TGTGCCAGCAGCCGCAGGGGGGAGGACAATGAGCAGTTCTTC.

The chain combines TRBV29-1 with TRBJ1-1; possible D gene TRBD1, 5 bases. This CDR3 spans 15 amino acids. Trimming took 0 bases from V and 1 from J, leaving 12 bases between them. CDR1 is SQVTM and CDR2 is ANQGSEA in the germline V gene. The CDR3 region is CSVEEGWQGNTEAFF. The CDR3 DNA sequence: TGCAGCGTTGAAGAGGGTTGGCAGGGGAACACTGAAGCTTTCTTT.

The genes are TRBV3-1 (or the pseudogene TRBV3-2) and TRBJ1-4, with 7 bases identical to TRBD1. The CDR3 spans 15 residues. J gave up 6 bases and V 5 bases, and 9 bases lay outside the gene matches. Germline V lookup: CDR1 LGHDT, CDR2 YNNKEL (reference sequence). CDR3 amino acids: CASSDTGTVDEKLFF. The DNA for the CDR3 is TGTGCCAGCAGCGACACCGGGACAGTTGATGAAAAACTGTTTTTT.

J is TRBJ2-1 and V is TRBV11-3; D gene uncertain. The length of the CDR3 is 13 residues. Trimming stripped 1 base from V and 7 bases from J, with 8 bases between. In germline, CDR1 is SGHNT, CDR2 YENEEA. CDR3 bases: TGTGCCAGCAGCTTAGGTTCCGGGAATGAGCAGTTCTTC. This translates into CASSLGSGNEQFF.

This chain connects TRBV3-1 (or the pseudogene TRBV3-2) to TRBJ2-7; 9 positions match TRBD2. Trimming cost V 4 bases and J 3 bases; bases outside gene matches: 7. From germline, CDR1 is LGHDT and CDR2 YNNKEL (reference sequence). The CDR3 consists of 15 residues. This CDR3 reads CASSPLAGLLYEQYF. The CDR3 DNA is TGTGCCAGCAGCCCACTAGCGGGCCTCCTCTACGAGCAGTACTTC.

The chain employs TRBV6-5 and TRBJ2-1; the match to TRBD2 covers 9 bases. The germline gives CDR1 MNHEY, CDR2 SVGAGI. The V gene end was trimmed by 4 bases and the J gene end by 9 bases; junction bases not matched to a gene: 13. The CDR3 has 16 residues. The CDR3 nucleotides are TGTGCCAGCAGTTCCCCCCACCGCGGGGGGGCCCTTGAGCAGTTCTTC. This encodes CASSSPHRGGALEQFF.

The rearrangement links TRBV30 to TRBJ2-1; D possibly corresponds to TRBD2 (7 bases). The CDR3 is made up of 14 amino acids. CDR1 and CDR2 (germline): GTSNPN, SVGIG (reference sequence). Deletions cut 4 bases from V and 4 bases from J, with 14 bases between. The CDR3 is CAWKAGALYNEQFF. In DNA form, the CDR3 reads TGTGCCTGGAAGGCGGGGGCCCTATACAATGAGCAGTTCTTC.

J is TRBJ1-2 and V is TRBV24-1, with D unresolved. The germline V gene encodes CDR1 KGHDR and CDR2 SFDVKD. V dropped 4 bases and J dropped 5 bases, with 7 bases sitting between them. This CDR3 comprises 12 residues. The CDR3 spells CATSDAQYGYTF. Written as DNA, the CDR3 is TGTGCCACCAGTGACGCTCAGTATGGCTACACCTTC.

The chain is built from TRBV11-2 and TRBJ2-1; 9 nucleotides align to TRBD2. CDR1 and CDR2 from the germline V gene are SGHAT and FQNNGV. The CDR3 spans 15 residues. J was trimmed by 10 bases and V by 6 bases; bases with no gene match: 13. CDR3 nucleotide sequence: TGTGCCAGCAGTTCCCTAAGCGGGGGGCAGTTCGAGCAGTTCTTC. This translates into CASSSLSGGQFEQFF. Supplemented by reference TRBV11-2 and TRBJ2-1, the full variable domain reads EAGVAQSPRYKIIEKRQSVAFWCNPISGHATLYWYQQILGQGPKLLIQFQNNGVVDDSQLPKDRFSAERLKGVDSTLKIQPAKLEDSAVYLCASSSLSGGQFEQFFGPGTRLTVL.

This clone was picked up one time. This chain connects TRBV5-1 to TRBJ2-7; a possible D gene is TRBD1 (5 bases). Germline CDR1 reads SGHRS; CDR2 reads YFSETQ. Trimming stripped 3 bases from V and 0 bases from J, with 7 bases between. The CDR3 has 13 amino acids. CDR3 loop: CASSSGISYEQYF. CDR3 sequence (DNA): TGCGCCAGCAGCTCAGGGATCTCCTACGAGCAGTACTTC.

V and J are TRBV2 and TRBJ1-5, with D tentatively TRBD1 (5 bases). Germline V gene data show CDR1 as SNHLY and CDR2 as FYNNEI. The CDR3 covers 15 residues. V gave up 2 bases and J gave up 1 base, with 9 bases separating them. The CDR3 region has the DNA TGTGCCAGCAGTGAAAGGGGTGGGAGCAATCAGCCCCAGCATTTT. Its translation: CASSERGGSNQPQHF.

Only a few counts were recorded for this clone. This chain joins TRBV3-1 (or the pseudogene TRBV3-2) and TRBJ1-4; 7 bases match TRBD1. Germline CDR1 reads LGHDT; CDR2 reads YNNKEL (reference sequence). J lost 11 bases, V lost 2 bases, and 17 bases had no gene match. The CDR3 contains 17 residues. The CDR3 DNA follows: TGTGCCAGCAGCCAACTTAGGGGGCGAATTGAAGAAATGAAACTGTTTTTT. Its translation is CASSQLRGRIEEMKLFF.